The source of this TCR beta chain is a study of circulating CD8 cells and anti-PD-1 response in melanoma. Study-wide points: TIGIT repertoires were least diverse, DNEG repertoires most diverse.

Sorting of live CD3+CD8+TCRalphabeta+ cells by PD-1 and/or TIGIT gave four subsets. Using about 15 ng of total RNA, TCR libraries were made with the QIAseq Immune Repertoire TCR panel. TCRdb called the reads again in MiXCR, with one record for every CDR3 protein. This table holds around 400 distinct CDR3 sequences, over 9% found once. CDR1 is DFQATT, CDR2 SNEGSKA, per germline (reference sequence). V lost 5 bases and J 3 bases, leaving 14 bases between the germline ends. The CDR3 has 13 amino acids. A remark on this clonotype: Its target is unknown.

The TCR sequence derives from a human donor with melanoma. The starting material was CD8+ T cells from PBMCs, obtained at baseline or after one month of anti-PD-1 therapy (not recorded which). The V gene is TRBV20-1, the J gene TRBJ2-7, with a tentative D call TRBD2 (6 bases). Here the CDR3 reads CSAPEGTFYEQYF. The DNA of the CDR3 is TGCAGTGCTCCGGAGGGGACCTTCTACGAGCAGTACTTC.